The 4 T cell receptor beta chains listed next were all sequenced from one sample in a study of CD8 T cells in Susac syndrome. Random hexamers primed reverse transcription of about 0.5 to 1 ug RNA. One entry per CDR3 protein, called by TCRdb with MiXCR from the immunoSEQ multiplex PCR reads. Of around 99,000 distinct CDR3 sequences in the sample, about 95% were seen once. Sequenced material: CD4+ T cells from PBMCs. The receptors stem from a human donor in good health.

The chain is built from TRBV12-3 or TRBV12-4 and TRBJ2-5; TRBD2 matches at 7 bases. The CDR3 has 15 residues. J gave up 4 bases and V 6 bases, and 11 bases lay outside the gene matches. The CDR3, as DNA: TGTGCCAGCAGGTGGACCGGACTAGTCGGAGAGACCCAGTACTTC. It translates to CASRWTGLVGETQYF.

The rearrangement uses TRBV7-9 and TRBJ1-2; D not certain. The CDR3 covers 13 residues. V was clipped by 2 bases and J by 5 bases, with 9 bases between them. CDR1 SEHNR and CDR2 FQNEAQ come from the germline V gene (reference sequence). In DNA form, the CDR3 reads TGTGCCAGCAGCTTACAGACTACTTATGGCTACACCTTC. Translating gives CASSLQTTYGYTF.

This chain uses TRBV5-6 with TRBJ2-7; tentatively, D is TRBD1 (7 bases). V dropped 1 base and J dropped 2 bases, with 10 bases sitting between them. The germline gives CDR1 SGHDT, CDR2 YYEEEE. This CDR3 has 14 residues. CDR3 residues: CASSLLRGAYEQYF. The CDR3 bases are TGTGCCAGCAGCTTGCTCAGGGGGGCCTACGAGCAGTACTTC.

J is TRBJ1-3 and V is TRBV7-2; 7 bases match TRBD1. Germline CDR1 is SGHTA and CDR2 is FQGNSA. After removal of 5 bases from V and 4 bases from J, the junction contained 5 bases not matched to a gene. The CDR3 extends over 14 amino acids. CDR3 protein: CASSQGGAGNTIYF. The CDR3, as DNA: TGTGCCAGCAGCCAGGGGGGGGCCGGAAACACCATATATTTT.